This TCR beta chain derives from a study of chemoradiotherapy in HPV16-positive cancers. The study, taken as a whole, reports: Candidate HPV-specific clones and E7-related TCR motifs grew in tumor during treatment.

On this clone: Its antigen remains unknown.

Some clones are missing from TCRdb's copy, which holds only in-frame ones; the method was immunoSEQ multiplex PCR. Of around 8,000 clones listed, 70% to 90% were seen once; the top ten hold roughly 2%. The ends were cut back, 1 base at V and 5 bases at J, with 3 bases in the middle. CDR3 size: 11 residues. Germline V gene lookup returns CDR1 MNHNS and CDR2 SASEGT. The receptor comes from a human donor with HPV-associated anogenital cancer. V usage is TRBV6-1 and J usage is TRBJ2-7; D not certain. This sample was taken from a patient who underwent chemoradiotherapy. Here the CDR3 reads CASSEVNEQYF. The CDR3 bases are TGTGCCAGCAGTGAAGTGAACGAGCAGTACTTC.